The 5 T cell receptor beta chains below come from one sample, sequenced in a study of monozygotic twins with inflammatory bowel disease. TCRdb derives one entry per CDR3 protein from the 5' RACE reads, leaving out DNA. This table lists 300,000 to 400,000 distinct CDR3 sequences. Specimen: blood. The source of these receptors is a human donor with ulcerative colitis or Crohn's disease, or a healthy co-twin of an affected twin (not recorded which).

The chain carries TRBV5-6 and TRBJ2-3; the TRBD1 assignment by TCRdb is unverifiable without DNA. The CDR3 runs to 12 residues. The germline CDR1 and CDR2 sequences are SGHDT and YYEEEE. CDR3 loop: CASRTAGKPQYF.

The rearrangement links TRBV10-3 to TRBJ1-5. CDR1 and CDR2 (germline): ENHRY, SYGVKD. CDR3 size: 17 residues. The CDR3 sequence is CAISESASLPFNQPQHF.

The J gene is TRBJ2-3, the V gene TRBV4-1. This CDR3 spans 14 amino acids. Germline CDR1 MGHRA, CDR2 YSYEKL. CDR3 loop: CASSQDRTSDTQYF.

J is TRBJ1-2 and V is TRBV20-1. Germline V gene sequence: CDR1 DFQATT, CDR2 SNEGSKA (reference sequence). CDR3 length: 13 residues. CDR3 amino acids: CSASLSANYGYTF.

The genes are TRBV4-3 and TRBJ1-1. The germline CDR1 and CDR2 sequences are LGHNA and YSLEER. The CDR3 has 15 amino acids. This chain's CDR3 is CASSRQQNLNTEAFF.